The 13 T cell receptor beta chains given below trace back to one sample, sequenced in a study of early T cells in non-severe SARS-CoV-2 infection. Using its own MiXCR run on the 5' RACE reads, TCRdb lists one record per CDR3 protein. The sample holds fewer than 55,000 distinct CDR3 sequences, 3% to 4% seen once. The sequenced sample was whole blood. The receptor source for this set is an adult who was a healthcare worker with PCR-confirmed SARS-CoV-2 infection or an uninfected control (not recorded which).

This clonotype turned up a few times. V usage is TRBV13 and J usage is TRBJ2-7; no clear D gene. The V and J ends lost 2 bases and 4 bases respectively, with 12 bases between them. The CDR3 is 14 residues long. The germline CDR1 and CDR2 sequences are PRHDT and FYEKMQ (reference sequence). The CDR3 DNA reads TGTGCCAGCAGCTTACGGTATGACTCGTACGAGCAGTACTTC. Protein sequence: CASSLRYDSYEQYF.

The chain joins TRBV29-1 to TRBJ2-7; no definite D call. The CDR3 is 15 amino acids. Germline-derived CDR1 and CDR2 are SQVTM and ANQGSEA. V was clipped by 4 bases and J by 1 base, with 17 bases between them. CDR3 nucleotides: TGCAGCGTTGTGGTCCCGGGTCGGAATTCCTACGAGCAGTACTTC. Its protein is CSVVVPGRNSYEQYF.

This clonotype was observed at least ten times. J is TRBJ1-4 and V is TRBV18; TRBD1 matches at 7 bases. The V segment lost 3 bases and the J segment 7 bases; nucleotides outside the gene matches: 8. CDR3 size: 15 residues. From germline, CDR1 is KGHSH and CDR2 LQKENI. The CDR3 DNA reads TGTGCCAGCTCACCGGGACAGTCCGGACTTGAAAAACTGTTTTTT. Protein: CASSPGQSGLEKLFF.

This clonotype was picked up many times. The chain uses TRBV20-1 and TRBJ2-3, with 13 bases matching TRBD2. The V gene's germline CDR1 is DFQATT and CDR2 SNEGSKA (reference sequence). The CDR3 has 16 amino acids. V trimming: 3 bases; J trimming: 1 base; junction bases outside the gene matches: 4. The CDR3: CSARGGTSGGTDTQYF. DNA of the CDR3: TGCAGTGCTAGGGGCGGGACTAGCGGGGGCACAGATACGCAGTATTTT.

This clonotype was detected only a few times. The chain joins TRBV7-9 to TRBJ1-1; a weak D match, TRBD1 (6 bases). The CDR3 totals 11 residues. Between the trimmed V and J ends, which lost 8 bases and 7 bases, there was a span of 11 bases. Looked up from germline, CDR1 is SEHNR and CDR2 is FQNEAQ (reference sequence). The CDR3 region is CASSGQSEAFF. The CDR3 DNA reads as TGTGCCAGCTCTGGACAGAGTGAAGCTTTCTTT. The full variable domain, its missing parts supplied by reference TRBV7-9 and TRBJ1-1, is DTGVSQNPRHKITKRGQNVTFRCDPISEHNRLYWYRQTLGQGPEFLTYFQNEAQLEKSRLLSDRFSAERPKGSFSTLEIQRTEQGDSAMYLCASSGQSEAFFGQGTRLTVV.

This clonotype was seen a handful of times. The genes are TRBV5-1 and TRBJ2-1; 7 bases match TRBD2. The CDR3 totals 16 residues. CDR1 SGHRS and CDR2 YFSETQ come from the germline V gene. With 4 bases clipped from V and 7 bases from J, the junction kept 14 bases outside the gene matches. CDR3 residues: CASSVTAGPIGNEQFF. Here the CDR3 DNA reads TGCGCCAGCAGCGTCACAGCGGGACCTATTGGAAATGAGCAGTTCTTC.

This clonotype was picked up many times. The CDR3 reads CASTAIWTSAGDTQYF. Here the CDR3 DNA reads TGTGCCAGCACCGCGATATGGACTTCCGCAGGAGATACGCAGTATTTT. The chain employs TRBV5-5 and TRBJ2-3; tentatively, D is TRBD2 (5 bases). Germline CDR1 SGHKS, CDR2 YYEKEE (reference sequence). The CDR3 contains 16 residues. V shed 6 bases and J shed 5 bases, with 22 bases lying between them.

In this sample, this clonotype turned up many times. This rearrangement joins TRBV24-1 to TRBJ2-5, with a possible D match to TRBD2 (6 bases). Germline CDR1 and CDR2: KGHDR and SFDVKD. V lost 3 bases and J 1 base, leaving 14 bases between the germline ends. The CDR3 loop spans 16 amino acids. For the CDR3, the DNA is TGTGCCACCAGTGATGGACTAAGAGGTCGCCAAGAGACCCAGTACTTC. Translating it yields CATSDGLRGRQETQYF.

This clonotype was picked up many times. Sequence at one end of the junction differs from germline and may be a read error. This chain links TRBV10-3 with TRBJ2-7, with D perhaps being TRBD1 or TRBD2 (5 bases each). This CDR3 has 15 amino acids. Per germline, CDR1 ENHRY and CDR2 SYGVKD. Written as DNA, the CDR3 is TGTGCCATGAGTGATCCGTCAGGGAGCTCCTACGAGCAGTACTTC. As protein: CAMSDPSGSSYEQYF.

This clonotype was counted at least ten times. This chain connects TRBV2 to TRBJ2-1; D is unresolved. CDR1 is SNHLY, CDR2 FYNNEI, per germline. CDR3 length: 15 residues. V dropped 5 bases and J dropped 3 bases, with 14 bases sitting between them. The CDR3, as DNA: TGTGCCAGCAGTAAAAGTGACACGAGCTACAATGAGCAGTTCTTC. Its translation: CASSKSDTSYNEQFF.

The chain is built from TRBV5-1 and TRBJ2-2; 8 bases map to TRBD1. In germline, CDR1 is SGHRS, CDR2 YFSETQ. CDR3 length: 14 residues. After removal of 6 bases from V and 1 base from J, the junction contained 2 bases not matched to a gene. This chain's CDR3 is CASTGQGNTGELFF. CDR3 DNA sequence: TGCGCCAGCACCGGACAGGGGAACACCGGGGAGCTGTTTTTT.

Many counts were recorded for this clonotype. The V gene is TRBV10-3, the J gene TRBJ1-1; 9 positions match TRBD1. Germline assignment: CDR1 ENHRY and CDR2 SYGVKD. There are 15 residues in the CDR3. The J segment lost 1 base and the V segment lost 5 bases, leaving 5 bases of the junction unmatched. The chain's CDR3 is CAISNPTGGNTEAFF. As DNA, the CDR3 is TGTGCCATCAGTAACCCGACAGGGGGGAACACTGAAGCTTTCTTT.

This clonotype was recorded at least ten times. The rearrangement uses TRBV6-5 and TRBJ1-4; D not resolved. Trimming removed 2 bases at V and 0 bases at J, with 7 bases between. The CDR3 loop spans 15 amino acids. CDR1 is MNHEY, CDR2 SVGAGI, per germline. CDR3 in amino acids: CASSYEAATNEKLFF. The CDR3 DNA reads as TGTGCCAGCAGTTACGAGGCAGCAACTAATGAAAAACTGTTTTTT.